This entry concerns a single TCR beta chain. What it binds is not known. This specimen comes from a study of T cell repertoires in cytomegalovirus infection. Overall study context: The authors relied on CMV epitopes, both recently identified HLA-C-restricted and well-studied HLA-B-restricted. It was the public TCR beta signatures that indicated both CMV infection and matching HLA type. Study findings and constraints: Carriers of CMV plus the relevant HLA were identified by cumulative public TCR beta family frequency. There were HLA-C-restricted CMV-specific TCR beta clonotypes dominating the ex vivo response.

CDR3 size: 17 residues. Germline V gene lookup returns CDR1 SNHLY and CDR2 FYNNEI. Germline trimming cut 4 bases from V and 0 bases from J; bases unmatched to any gene: 7. TCRdb redid the calling of the reads with MiXCR, one entry per CDR3 protein. The sample has about 350,000 distinct CDR3 sequences, roughly 36% seen once. V usage is TRBV2 and J usage is TRBJ2-1; 9 nucleotides agree with TRBD2. Material: cultured PBMCs, obtained from culture after CMV antigen stimulation. This clonotype was obtained from a human donor in good health (CMV status not recorded). Some clones in this sample may be carry-over from other donors' samples. CDR3 protein: CASSGGLAASSYNEQFF. In DNA, the CDR3 is TGTGCCAGCAGTGGGGGACTAGCTGCGAGCTCCTACAATGAGCAGTTCTTC.